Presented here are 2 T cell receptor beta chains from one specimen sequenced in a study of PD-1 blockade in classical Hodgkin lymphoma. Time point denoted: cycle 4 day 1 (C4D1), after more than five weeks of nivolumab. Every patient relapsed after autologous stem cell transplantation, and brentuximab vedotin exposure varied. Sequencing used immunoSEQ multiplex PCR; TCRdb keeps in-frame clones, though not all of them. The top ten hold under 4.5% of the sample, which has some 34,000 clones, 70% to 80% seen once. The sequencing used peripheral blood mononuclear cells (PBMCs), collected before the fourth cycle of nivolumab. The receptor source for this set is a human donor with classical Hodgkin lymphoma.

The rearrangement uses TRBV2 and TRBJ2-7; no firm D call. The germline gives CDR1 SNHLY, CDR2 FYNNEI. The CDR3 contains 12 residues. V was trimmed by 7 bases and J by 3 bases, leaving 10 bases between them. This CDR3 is CASMASSYEQYF. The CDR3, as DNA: TGTGCCAGCATGGCCAGCAGCTACGAGCAGTACTTC.

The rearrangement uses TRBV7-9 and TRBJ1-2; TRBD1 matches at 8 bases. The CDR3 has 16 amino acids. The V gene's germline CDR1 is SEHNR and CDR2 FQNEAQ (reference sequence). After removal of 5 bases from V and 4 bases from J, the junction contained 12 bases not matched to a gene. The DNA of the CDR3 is TGTGCCAGCAGCCCAGGGGGCACCAGTAGAATCTATGGCTACACCTTC. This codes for CASSPGGTSRIYGYTF.